The subject of this entry is one T cell receptor beta chain. This clone was detected only once. Its antigen target is currently unknown. No base-level quality is on record; no much larger clone is a single base apart. TCRbeta CDR3 regions were amplified from genomic DNA using the immunoSEQ Assay, a bias-controlled multiplex PCR. Per the source publication's procedure: The number of nucleated cells in each sample was estimated from the amplification of reference gene primers within the assay. Sequence reads were collapsed and filtered to measure the absolute abundance of every unique TCRbeta CDR3 rearrangement. Productive Simpson clonality was computed per sample as the square root of Simpson's diversity index over productive rearrangements. Drawn from immuneACCESS, this table holds only the in-frame rearrangements with V and J called that TCRdb kept. Clones are partly lost; checked studies trace under half to an unresolved V gene and leave the rest unexplained. The DNA gave D and trimming, while V, J and clone size come from that table. This sample comprises around 300,000 clones, approximately 90% of them detected only once. The ten top clones hold roughly 5.9% of the sample.

These data originate in a study of blood T cell repertoires in COVID-19 (TCRdb year 2020). A note on the overall study: Samples from collaborators originated in the United States, Italy and Spain and spanned both the acute and convalescent phases of COVID-19. The prospective study material was composed of cDNA or gDNA derived from T cells, B-cell-depleted T cells, or PBMCs. The dataset comprised deeply sampled blood TCRbeta repertoires from subjects exposed to, actively infected with, or recovered from COVID-19. The repertoires were released in a freely available public database meant as a resource for research on the immune response to SARS-CoV-2. Samples came from the ongoing ImmuneRACE study (first 160 participants) plus 1,254 subjects from 6 global collaborators. The sample metadata nearly always contained a de-identified subject ID, COVID-19 status, age in years and sex. HLA class I and class II types, where available, came from metadata supplied by the sample provider rather than from assay-based typing.

In Seattle, one collaborating source enrolled patients while the infection was active and tracked those patients longitudinally over the course of disease. Each collaborating institution followed its own protocols to collect whole blood in K2EDTA tubes. For TCRbeta analysis, collaborators shipped samples in one of three forms: frozen whole blood, isolated PBMCs, or DNA extracted from either of those sample types. Results the study describes overall, beyond this receptor: How much clinical and demographic metadata was included differed by source and by participant, and the metadata was provided uncurated.

From its cysteine to its phenylalanine, the CDR3 spans 14 amino acids. CDR3 DNA only is kept here, 42 bases in frame from base 1. Trimming takes 3 bases off V and 5 bases off J; junction bases not matched to a gene: 7. The germline V gene specifies KGHSH as CDR1 and LQKENI as CDR2. This receptor was taken from a woman aged 50 to 60 with COVID-19, enrolled during active disease. The rearranged chain carries TRBV18 and TRBJ2-7; 7 middle bases align to TRBD2. Sequenced: peripheral blood. This receptor has the CDR3 CASSPPGRGNEQYF. Here is the DNA: TGTGCCAGCTCACCTCCAGGGAGGGGCAACGAGCAGTACTTC.